This T cell receptor (beta chain) was recorded in a study of human T cells and chemical hapten exposure. TCRdb independently ran MiXCR on the RACE reads; one entry per CDR3 protein. The sample includes 95,000 to 150,000 distinct CDR3 sequences, 12% to 15% of them seen just once. Time point noted: patch test 1, 2 weeks after DPC sensitization. The treatment was: therapeutic diphenylcyclopropenone sensitization with weekly scalp DPC. Study-level points and caveats: Expanded TCRs made up significantly more big CDR3 similarity clusters than controls did.

In the case of this clonotype: Its antigen is undetermined.

CDR1 is DFQATT and CDR2 is SNEGSKA in the germline V gene (reference sequence). V lost 7 bases, J lost 3 bases, and 16 bases lay in between. This CDR3 is 13 amino acids long. The chain couples TRBV20-1 to TRBJ2-7; D is perhaps TRBD1 (6 bases). The receptor comes from a man aged 18 to 29 with alopecia areata. Some clones in this sample may be carry-over from other donors' samples. Sample: whole blood, taken in connection with sensitization to the hapten diphenylcyclopropenone (DPC). The CDR3 nucleotides read TGCAGTGGCAGGGGTATGGGGAGCTACGAGCAGTACTTC. As protein: CSGRGMGSYEQYF.